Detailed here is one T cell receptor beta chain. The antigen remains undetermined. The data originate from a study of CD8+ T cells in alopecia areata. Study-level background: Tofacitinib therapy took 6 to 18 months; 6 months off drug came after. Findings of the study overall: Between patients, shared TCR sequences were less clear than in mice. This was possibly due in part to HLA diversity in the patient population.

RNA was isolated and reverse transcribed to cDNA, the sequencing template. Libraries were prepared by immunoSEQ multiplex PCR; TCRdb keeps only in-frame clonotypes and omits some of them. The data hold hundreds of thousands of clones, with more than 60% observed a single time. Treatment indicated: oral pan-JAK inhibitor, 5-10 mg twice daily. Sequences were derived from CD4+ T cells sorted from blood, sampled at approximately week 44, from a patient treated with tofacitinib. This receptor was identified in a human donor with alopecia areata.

CDR3 nucleotide sequence: TGTGCCAGCAGTCTGGACAGCGGAGCTTTCTTT. It yields the protein CASSLDSGAFF. V is TRBV2 and J is TRBJ1-1; a possible D gene is TRBD1 (6 bases). Germline V lookup: CDR1 SNHLY, CDR2 FYNNEI. The CDR3 has 11 residues. Deletions cut 5 bases from V and 10 bases from J, with 11 bases between.